This T cell receptor (beta chain) was identified in a study of blood T cell repertoires in COVID-19. Study-wide context: Sample material is recorded as cDNA or gDNA derived from T cells, B-cell-depleted T cells, or PBMCs.

CDR1 is MNHEY and CDR2 is SVGAGI in the germline V gene. The CDR3 contains 16 residues. V was shortened by 4 bases and J by 4 bases, with 14 bases between the two germline ends. Sequenced by immunoSEQ multiplex PCR; TCRdb stores in-frame clones only, minus some. The data show under 65,000 clones, around 92% seen once. The sample was peripheral blood. The chain joins TRBV6-5 to TRBJ2-6; no definite D call. The receptor's source is a human donor in a cohort sampled during active COVID-19. The CDR3 protein is CASSSLIRVGANVLTF. The DNA for the CDR3 is TGTGCCAGCAGTTCACTCATTCGGGTAGGGGCCAACGTCCTGACTTTC.